These 20 T cell receptor beta chains originate from one sample sequenced in a study of T cells after yellow fever vaccination. TCRdb independently ran MiXCR on the 5' RACE reads; one entry per CDR3 protein. This table holds 400,000 to 650,000 distinct CDR3 sequences, roughly 22% found once. The sequencing here drew on PBMCs, taken roughly 20 days after the first yellow fever vaccination. These receptors were obtained from a man in his late teens or twenties who received the YFV17D yellow fever vaccine.

This clonotype has more than one count but fewer than ten. The V gene is TRBV6-2 or TRBV6-3, the J gene TRBJ2-1; D gene uncertain. Germline-derived CDR1 and CDR2 are MNHEY and SVGEGT. This CDR3 spans 12 amino acids. V lost 6 bases, J lost 4 bases, and 7 bases lay in between. The chain's CDR3 is CASSHRYNEQFF. The CDR3, as DNA: TGTGCCAGCAGCCACCGATACAATGAGCAGTTCTTC.

V gene TRBV7-9 combines with J gene TRBJ1-2; a weak D match, TRBD1 (6 bases). The V and J ends lost 1 base and 8 bases respectively, with 14 bases between them. The length of the CDR3 is 14 residues. Looked up from germline, CDR1 is SEHNR and CDR2 is FQNEAQ (reference sequence). The CDR3 here is CASSLGGAPQGYTF. The CDR3 DNA reads as TGTGCCAGCAGCTTAGGGGGGGCCCCGCAAGGCTACACCTTC.

This clonotype was seen many times. V is TRBV20-1 and J is TRBJ1-1, with TRBD1 matching 7 bases. Germline CDR1 is DFQATT and CDR2 is SNEGSKA (reference sequence). V gave up 2 bases and J gave up 2 bases; unmatched junction bases: 8. The CDR3 spans 15 residues. The CDR3 DNA reads TGCAGTGCTAGACAAGGGGGCAGTGTAAACACTGAAGCTTTCTTT. Translation gives CSARQGGSVNTEAFF.

V usage is TRBV7-9 and J usage is TRBJ2-5; D call uncertain. V gave up 1 base and J gave up 5 bases, with 8 bases separating them. Germline V gene data show CDR1 as SEHNR and CDR2 as FQNEAQ (reference sequence). The length of the CDR3 is 13 residues. The CDR3 nucleotides are TGTGCCAGCAGCTTAGTCGAGTGGGAGACCCAGTACTTC. It encodes CASSLVEWETQYF.

This clonotype was recorded a few times. V gene TRBV6-6 combines with J gene TRBJ2-1; 7 bases are a match to TRBD1. The CDR3 length is 13 residues. Germline CDR1 MNHNY, CDR2 SVGAGI (reference sequence). J was trimmed by 2 bases and V by 9 bases; bases with no gene match: 4. The CDR3 spells CASHRGAYNEQFF. The CDR3 DNA follows: TGTGCCAGTCACAGGGGTGCCTACAATGAGCAGTTCTTC.

This clonotype was counted between two and nine times. The chain couples TRBV19 to TRBJ2-1, with 12 positions matching TRBD2. CDR1 and CDR2 (germline): LNHDA, SQIVND (reference sequence). The CDR3 is made up of 16 amino acids. V gave up 6 bases and J gave up 7 bases; unmatched junction bases: 10. CDR3 amino acids: CASSKLGLAGKNEQFF. CDR3 DNA: TGTGCCAGTAGCAAGCTTGGACTAGCGGGGAAGAATGAGCAGTTCTTC.

The V gene is TRBV3-1, the J gene TRBJ2-2; 11 bases line up with TRBD2. Trimming removed 5 bases from V and 5 bases from J; junction bases left unmatched: 7. The CDR3 loop spans 16 amino acids. CDR1 is LGHDT, CDR2 YNNKEL, per germline (reference sequence). The CDR3 DNA follows: TGTGCCAGCAGCAGACTAGCGGGGTACGCAACCGGGGAGCTGTTTTTT. This encodes CASSRLAGYATGELFF.

This clonotype has a handful of counts. The gene calls are TRBV5-1 and TRBJ2-1; 9 bases are shared with TRBD1. Germline CDR1 is SGHRS and CDR2 is YFSETQ. This CDR3 region has 15 residues. Losses at the gene ends were 3 bases for V and 6 bases for J; bases not matched to a gene: 7. CDR3 nucleotides: TGCGCCAGCAGCTGGCCGGGACAGGGTATCAATGAGCAGTTCTTC. Translating it yields CASSWPGQGINEQFF.

In this sample, this clonotype turned up once. The rearrangement links TRBV12-3 or TRBV12-4 to TRBJ1-1; D gene ambiguous. This CDR3 has 16 residues. V was pared by 1 base and J by 0 bases, with 12 bases between. CDR3 amino acids: CASSLGQYTMNTEAFF. DNA for the CDR3: TGTGCCAGCAGTTTAGGGCAATACACGATGAACACTGAAGCTTTCTTT.

This clonotype was counted many times. This chain joins TRBV5-6 and TRBJ1-6; D call uncertain. CDR3 length: 12 residues. V lost 2 bases and J lost 6, with 3 bases in between. Germline CDR1 and CDR2: SGHDT and YYEEEE. CDR3: CASSFSNSPLHF. The DNA of the CDR3 is TGTGCCAGCAGCTTCTCTAATTCACCCCTCCACTTT.

In nucleotides, the CDR3 is TGTGCCAGCACTCGGACTAGCGCCTACAATGAGCAGTTCTTC. Translating gives CASTRTSAYNEQFF. The chain is built from TRBV6-1 and TRBJ2-1; 9 nucleotides agree with TRBD2. The J segment lost 2 bases and the V segment lost 7 bases, leaving 3 bases of the junction unmatched. Per the germline V gene, CDR1 is MNHNS and CDR2 is SASEGT. The CDR3 consists of 14 residues.

This clonotype was observed a handful of times. This rearrangement joins TRBV6-1 to TRBJ2-5, with D unclear. The CDR3 length is 13 residues. Germline V gene lookup returns CDR1 MNHNS and CDR2 SASEGT. V was cut by 6 bases and J by 5 bases, with 13 bases left in between. CDR3 region: CASSRFLGETQYF. The DNA of the CDR3 is TGTGCCAGCAGCCGCTTCCTAGGGGAGACCCAGTACTTC.

This clonotype came up a few times. The chain is built from TRBV4-3 and TRBJ2-3; D gene uncertain. Trimming left V 0 bases short and J 5 bases short, with 12 bases between. The CDR3 sequence is 15 residues long. Germline CDR1 and CDR2: LGHNA and YSLEER. CDR3 nucleotide sequence: TGCGCCAGCAGCCAAGAAAGCAGGATAGGAGATACGCAGTATTTT. It specifies CASSQESRIGDTQYF.

This chain uses TRBV5-1 with TRBJ2-1; 7 bases are a match to TRBD2. The length of the CDR3 is 14 residues. The J segment lost 8 bases and the V segment lost 6 bases, leaving 11 bases of the junction unmatched. Germline CDR1 SGHRS, CDR2 YFSETQ. For the CDR3, the DNA is TGCGCCAGCAACTGGGGGGAGGGTCCCGATGAGCAGTTCTTC. Translation gives CASNWGEGPDEQFF.

This clonotype turned up a few times. The rearrangement uses TRBV28 and TRBJ2-7, with 8 bases fitting TRBD1. The CDR3 sequence is 14 residues long. Germline V gene lookup returns CDR1 MDHEN and CDR2 SYDVKM. The ends lost 6 bases at V and 7 bases at J; junction bases unmatched: 11. This CDR3 reads CASRPGTGGTEQYV. The CDR3 DNA reads as TGTGCCAGCAGACCCGGGACAGGCGGAACTGAGCAGTACGTC.

This clonotype turned up a few times. The V gene is TRBV25-1, the J gene TRBJ2-5, with no clear D. V was clipped by 6 bases and J by 5 bases, with 25 bases between them. This CDR3 is built from 17 residues. Germline values: CDR1 MGHDK, CDR2 SYGVNS. In DNA, the CDR3 is TGTGCCAGCAGCCTCCTCCCGTTGAAGGGCCCAAGGGAGACCCAGTACTTC. Protein sequence: CASSLLPLKGPRETQYF.

This clonotype was detected a few times. The chain joins TRBV4-1 to TRBJ2-5, with 10 bases identical to TRBD1. The germline V gene encodes CDR1 MGHRA and CDR2 YSYEKL. This CDR3 comprises 15 residues. The junction had 8 bases not matched to a gene; V was cut back by 5 bases and J by 5 bases. The CDR3 sequence: CASSAWTGGEETQYF. The CDR3 bases are TGCGCCAGCAGCGCATGGACAGGGGGTGAGGAGACCCAGTACTTC.

The rearrangement joins TRBV5-1 to TRBJ2-5; maybe TRBD1 (5 bases). Germline CDR1 reads SGHRS; CDR2 reads YFSETQ. Trimming pared 4 bases from V and 1 base from J, leaving 14 bases between. CDR3 length: 15 residues. The CDR3 nucleotides are TGCGCCAGCAGCCGTTCGACAGCTCCCCAAGAGACCCAGTACTTC. Its translation is CASSRSTAPQETQYF.

CDR3 in DNA: TGTGCCAGCAGTTTAGTGGTGGAGGGAACAAAGACCCAGTACTTC. Protein product: CASSLVVEGTKTQYF. V gene TRBV12-3 or TRBV12-4 combines with J gene TRBJ2-5, with D tentatively TRBD2 (6 bases). This CDR3 has 15 amino acids. V lost 1 base, J lost 6 bases, and 15 bases lay in between.

This clonotype was detected a few times. The chain recombines TRBV7-2 with TRBJ2-4; D unclear. Trimming cost V 0 bases and J 6 bases, with 12 bases left between them. The CDR3 runs to 15 residues. Germline CDR1 reads SGHTA; CDR2 reads FQGNSA. The CDR3 region has the DNA TGTGCCAGCAGCTTAGCGGGTTCGGGCAGAAACATTCAGTACTTC. As protein: CASSLAGSGRNIQYF.